The present T cell receptor beta chain was sequenced within a study of cytomegalovirus exposure and HLA in healthy donors. About this clone: What it binds is not known.

The study's findings and limits: An analysis was carried out later, and it reportedly showed fewer N-insertions in an Asian-associated ancestry cluster than the approximately 700-donor mean. It was confirmed in vitro that three of the CMV-associated chains were specific for CMV antigens. In a later analysis, the majority of CMV-associated beta chains seemingly showed HLA restriction.

Primers included in the PCR were 60 Vbeta and 13 Jbeta primers. TCRdb keeps only in-frame clones here, not all; method: immunoSEQ multiplex PCR. The sample comprises about 120,000 clones, approximately 80% of which are singletons, and 3.9% rests with the top ten. The TCR originated in a young woman in good health and CMV-seronegative. Sequenced input: PBMCs.

In DNA form, the CDR3 reads TGTGCCAGCTCCTTGGGGGGAGAGGCGGATGAGCAGTTCTTC. This sequence encodes CASSLGGEADEQFF. This chain joins TRBV18 and TRBJ2-1; a weak D match, TRBD2 (6 bases). The V gene's germline CDR1 is KGHSH and CDR2 LQKENI. This CDR3 has 14 residues. V lost 6 bases, J lost 8 bases, and 17 bases lay in between.